These 13 T cell receptor beta chains were sequenced from one sample in a study of shared clonotypes between healthy human individuals. Profiled with immunoSEQ multiplex PCR; TCRdb holds only in-frame clones, not every one. This sample has roughly 2 million clones, with approximately 94% found just once. Sequenced: naive CD4+ T cells sorted from blood. As to subset: CD45RA+ positively selected. Receptor source: a man aged 18 to 29 in good health.

This clone was counted between two and nine times. V usage is TRBV10-1 and J usage is TRBJ1-6; no definite D call. The CDR3 is 13 amino acids. Trimming stripped 4 bases from V and 10 bases from J, with 11 bases between. Per germline, CDR1 WNHNN and CDR2 SYGVQD (reference sequence). CDR3 residues: CASSVTASSPLHF. The CDR3 DNA sequence: TGCGCCAGCAGTGTCACGGCTAGCTCACCCCTCCACTTT.

The CDR3 region has the DNA TGTGCCTGGAGCGCGGGACTCGTTGGCGAGCAGTACTTC. Translated: CAWSAGLVGEQYF. This chain links TRBV30 with TRBJ2-7; D might be TRBD2 (6 bases). Per the germline V gene, CDR1 is GTSNPN and CDR2 is SVGIG (reference sequence). The CDR3 runs to 13 residues. V lost 3 bases and J lost 6, with 15 bases in between.

The chain is built from TRBV7-9 and TRBJ1-2; TRBD1 is a possible D gene (5 bases). V was trimmed by 1 base and J by 4 bases, leaving 13 bases between them. From germline, CDR1 is SEHNR and CDR2 FQNEAQ (reference sequence). The CDR3 length is 15 residues. The CDR3 DNA follows: TGTGCCAGCAGCTTAGGGGCAGGGATCCTCTATGGCTACACCTTC. This encodes CASSLGAGILYGYTF.

This clone has a single count. The V gene is TRBV25-1, the J gene TRBJ1-2; 7 bases are a match to TRBD1. The ends lost 4 bases at V and 9 bases at J; junction bases unmatched: 2. The CDR3 totals 11 residues. Looked up from germline, CDR1 is MGHDK and CDR2 is SYGVNS. In nucleotides, the CDR3 is TGTGCCAGCAGTGTGACAGGGAGCTACACCTTC. Protein: CASSVTGSYTF.

CDR3 sequence reads: CASTDAGGPSYEQYF. CDR3 in DNA: TGTGCCAGCACGGACGCGGGAGGTCCTTCCTACGAGCAGTACTTC. This chain links TRBV6-1 with TRBJ2-7; the match to TRBD2 covers 8 bases. V shed 7 bases, J shed 1 base, and the junction held 9 bases outside the gene matches. Germline values: CDR1 MNHNS, CDR2 SASEGT. The CDR3 is 15 amino acids.

DNA of the CDR3: TGCAGCGTTGAATCGGGGCGGAACTATGGCTACACCTTC. Translation: CSVESGRNYGYTF. V is TRBV29-1 and J is TRBJ1-2; TRBD1 is a possible D gene (5 bases). CDR3 length equals 13 residues. Between the trimmed V and J ends, which lost 2 bases and 2 bases, there was a span of 9 bases. The V gene's germline CDR1 is SQVTM and CDR2 ANQGSEA.

V is TRBV19 and J is TRBJ2-2; D remains unclear. This CDR3 has 14 amino acids. Trimming cost V 6 bases and J 1 base, with 9 bases left between them. Germline loops: CDR1 LNHDA, CDR2 SQIVND (reference sequence). Here the CDR3 DNA reads TGTGCCAGTAGGAACTCGGGGAACACCGGGGAGCTGTTTTTT. Translated: CASRNSGNTGELFF.

The V gene is TRBV19, the J gene TRBJ1-2; no reliable D call. Germline V lookup: CDR1 LNHDA, CDR2 SQIVND (reference sequence). V was pared by 2 bases and J by 5 bases, with 12 bases between. CDR3 length equals 14 residues. CDR3 in DNA: TGTGCCAGTAGTATATGGTCCGCTAGGTATGGCTACACCTTC. This codes for CASSIWSARYGYTF.

The J gene is TRBJ2-1, the V gene TRBV11-2; D gene ambiguous. The CDR3 contains 12 residues. V was trimmed by 2 bases and J by 7 bases, leaving 6 bases between them. From germline, CDR1 is SGHAT and CDR2 FQNNGV. The CDR3 protein is CASSLRANEQFF. CDR3 DNA sequence: TGTGCCAGCAGCTTAAGGGCGAATGAGCAGTTCTTC.

This clone was detected a few times. The gene calls are TRBV21-1 and TRBJ1-2; TRBD1 is taken as the D call from the table, unchecked against the DNA. TRBV21-1 is noted as a pseudogene. The CDR3 length is 14 residues. CDR3 protein: CASSNFTGWYGYTF. In nucleotides, the CDR3 is TGTGCCAGCAGCAACTTCACAGGCTGGTATGGCTACACCTTC.

Of note for this clone: Other DNA variants within this sample encode the same CDR3. The chain combines TRBV6-5 with TRBJ1-2; a possible D gene is TRBD1 (6 bases). CDR1 MNHEY and CDR2 SVGAGI come from the germline V gene. CDR3 length: 13 residues. V shed 6 bases and J shed 2 bases, with 10 bases lying between them. DNA of the CDR3: TGTGCCAGCAGCCCTACAGGGAACTATGGCTACACCTTC. Translating it yields CASSPTGNYGYTF.

The chain carries TRBV9 and TRBJ1-5; 7 bases are shared with TRBD1. The CDR3 consists of 15 residues. Germline V gene lookup returns CDR1 SGDLS and CDR2 YYNGEE. Trimming cost V 0 bases and J 2 bases; bases outside gene matches: 2. The DNA of the CDR3 is TGTGCCAGCAGCGTAGGGGACAGCCGCAATCAGCCCCAGCATTTT. Residues: CASSVGDSRNQPQHF.

The CDR3 DNA is TGTGCCAGTAGTATAGTGTTTCTGGAGACAGGGACGGTCGAGCAGTACTTC. It yields the protein CASSIVFLETGTVEQYF. The gene calls are TRBV19 and TRBJ2-7; 7 bases are shared with TRBD1. Germline V gives CDR1 LNHDA, CDR2 SQIVND (reference sequence). V gave up 1 base and J gave up 6 bases; unmatched junction bases: 15. The CDR3 spans 17 residues.